The 20 T cell receptor beta chains reported below all come from one sample, sequenced in a study of blood T cell repertoires in COVID-19. Method: immunoSEQ multiplex PCR; TCRdb's copy keeps in-frame clones and lacks some. Found here are about 87,000 clones, 70% to 85% of them singletons; the top ten hold 4% to 5.5%. The sequenced sample consisted of peripheral blood. These receptors were collected from a woman aged 45-65 years with acute or convalescent COVID-19.

V is TRBV2 and J is TRBJ1-5; D is possibly TRBD1 (6 bases). Germline values: CDR1 SNHLY, CDR2 FYNNEI. CDR3 size: 16 residues. Trimming took 5 bases from V and 2 from J, leaving 16 bases between them. The CDR3: CASSQTQGRGNQPQHF. DNA of the CDR3: TGTGCCAGCAGTCAAACACAGGGACGAGGCAATCAGCCCCAGCATTTT. The variable domain in full, completed from reference TRBV2 and TRBJ1-5, reads EPEVTQTPSHQVTQMGQEVILRCVPISNHLYFYWYRQILGQKVEFLVSFYNNEISEKSEIFDDQFSVERPDGSNFTLKIRSTKLEDSAMYFCASSQTQGRGNQPQHFGDGTRLSIL.

V gene TRBV2 combines with J gene TRBJ1-1; a possible D gene is TRBD1 (6 bases). With 6 bases removed from V and 6 bases from J, the gap between germline ends came to 14 bases. In germline, CDR1 is SNHLY, CDR2 FYNNEI. The CDR3 loop spans 13 amino acids. Here the CDR3 reads CASSAWTAAEAFF. For the CDR3, the DNA is TGTGCCAGCAGCGCGTGGACAGCTGCTGAAGCTTTCTTT. Together with reference TRBV2 and TRBJ1-1, the CDR3 gives the full variable domain: EPEVTQTPSHQVTQMGQEVILRCVPISNHLYFYWYRQILGQKVEFLVSFYNNEISEKSEIFDDQFSVERPDGSNFTLKIRSTKLEDSAMYFCASSAWTAAEAFFGQGTRLTVV.

This chain connects TRBV28 to TRBJ1-1, with a possible D match to TRBD1 (5 bases). Trimming removed 6 bases from V and 4 bases from J, with 9 bases in between. The CDR3 has 12 residues. Germline loops: CDR1 MDHEN, CDR2 SYDVKM. As DNA, the CDR3 is TGTGCCAGCAGGGGGGGAGGCACTGAAGCTTTCTTT. The encoded protein is CASRGGGTEAFF. Looking up the rest from reference TRBV28 and TRBJ1-1 gives the full variable domain: DVKVTQSSRYLVKRTGEKVFLECVQDMDHENMFWYRQDPGLGLRLIYFSYDVKMKEKGDIPEGYSVSREKKERFSLILESASTNQTSMYLCASRGGGTEAFFGQGTRLTVV.

The chain carries TRBV3-1 (or the pseudogene TRBV3-2) and TRBJ2-1, with a possible D match to TRBD1 (6 bases). CDR1 is LGHDT and CDR2 is YNNKEL in the germline V gene (reference sequence). Trimming cost V 1 base and J 7 bases, with 11 bases left between them. The CDR3 spans 14 residues. The CDR3 nucleotides read TGTGCCAGCAGCCAAGGGCACAGGGTGAATGAGCAGTTCTTC. Protein sequence: CASSQGHRVNEQFF.

The rearrangement joins TRBV18 to TRBJ1-2, with TRBD1 matching 9 bases. Looked up from germline, CDR1 is KGHSH and CDR2 is LQKENI. This CDR3 contains 15 residues. Trimming cost V 2 bases and J 5 bases; bases outside gene matches: 6. CDR3 residues: CASSPEAGTGYGYTF. Written as DNA, the CDR3 is TGTGCCAGCTCACCAGAGGCCGGGACAGGGTATGGCTACACCTTC.

This chain links TRBV19 with TRBJ1-2; unclear D gene. Germline loops: CDR1 LNHDA, CDR2 SQIVND (reference sequence). This CDR3 is built from 14 residues. The ends were cut back, 0 bases at V and 3 bases at J, with 8 bases in the middle. This chain's CDR3 is CASSIDLTDYGYTF. CDR3 DNA sequence: TGTGCCAGTAGTATAGATCTCACAGACTATGGCTACACCTTC.

This clone was seen just once. The V gene is TRBV6-1, the J gene TRBJ1-1; 7 nucleotides align to TRBD1. CDR3 length: 15 amino acids. From germline, CDR1 is MNHNS and CDR2 SASEGT. Trimming at V came to 2 bases and at J to 1 base, leaving 4 bases not matched to a gene. The CDR3 sequence: CASSEWDRRNTEAFF. CDR3 nucleotide sequence: TGTGCCAGCAGTGAATGGGACAGACGGAACACTGAAGCTTTCTTT.

In regard to this clone: Other DNA variants within this sample encode the same CDR3. The gene calls are TRBV4-1 and TRBJ1-5; maybe TRBD1 (5 bases). Trimming stripped 0 bases from V and 0 bases from J, with 9 bases between. The CDR3 runs to 16 residues. The germline V gene has CDR1 MGHRA and CDR2 YSYEKL. The chain's CDR3 is CASSQDPGNSNQPQHF. The CDR3 DNA reads TGCGCCAGCAGCCAAGATCCAGGGAATAGCAATCAGCCCCAGCATTTT.

V usage is TRBV10-3 and J usage is TRBJ1-1; 7 bases match TRBD1. CDR3 length: 15 amino acids. Germline loops: CDR1 ENHRY, CDR2 SYGVKD. The trim removed 3 bases at V and 1 base at J, leaving 5 bases unmatched. CDR3 residues: CAISEQGRGNTEAFF. The DNA of the CDR3 is TGTGCCATCAGTGAACAGGGGAGAGGGAACACTGAAGCTTTCTTT.

This rearrangement joins TRBV19 to TRBJ1-1; 9 positions match TRBD1. This CDR3 is built from 16 residues. J gave up 5 bases and V 5 bases, and 12 bases lay outside the gene matches. Germline values: CDR1 LNHDA, CDR2 SQIVND (reference sequence). Written as DNA, the CDR3 is TGTGCCAGTAGTTATATACCGGGACAGGGTGGGACTGAAGCTTTCTTT. This encodes CASSYIPGQGGTEAFF.

The chain uses TRBV7-2 and TRBJ1-5; 9 bases are shared with TRBD1. Germline loops: CDR1 SGHTA, CDR2 FQGNSA. Trimming at V came to 5 bases and at J to 8 bases, leaving 13 bases not matched to a gene. The CDR3 totals 16 residues. The CDR3 region has the DNA TGTGCCAGCAGCCCAATCCTGGGACAGGGTTTGGAGCCCCAGCATTTT. Residues: CASSPILGQGLEPQHF.

The chain recombines TRBV6-1 with TRBJ1-5; 8 bases are shared with TRBD1. V shed 3 bases, J shed 9 bases, and the junction held 10 bases outside the gene matches. The CDR3 has 15 residues. Germline V gene sequence: CDR1 MNHNS, CDR2 SASEGT. The CDR3 coding sequence is TGTGCCAGCAGTGATCAGGGACAGGTATACCTGCCCCAGCATTTT. It is translated as CASSDQGQVYLPQHF.

This sequence joins TRBV11-1 and TRBJ1-1; possible D gene TRBD1, 6 bases. Germline V gene sequence: CDR1 SGHAT, CDR2 FQDESV (reference sequence). The V end lost 6 bases, the J end lost 1 base, and 15 bases lay between the germline ends. The CDR3 is 15 amino acids. CDR3 loop: CASRFQDSSNTEAFF. The DNA of the CDR3 is TGTGCCAGCAGATTCCAGGACAGCTCGAACACTGAAGCTTTCTTT. The full variable domain, rest sourced from reference TRBV11-1 and TRBJ1-1, is EAEVAQSPRYKITEKSQAVAFWCDPISGHATLYWYRQILGQGPELLVQFQDESVVDDSQLPKDRFSAERLKGVDSTLKIQPAELGDSAMYLCASRFQDSSNTEAFFGQGTRLTVV.

The chain carries TRBV10-3 and TRBJ1-2, with 7 bases fitting TRBD1. In germline, CDR1 is ENHRY, CDR2 SYGVKD. The CDR3 has 16 amino acids. V was clipped by 3 bases and J by 0 bases; unmatched bases: 7. The CDR3 sequence: CAISETGDVANYGYTF. The CDR3 region has the DNA TGTGCCATCAGTGAAACAGGGGACGTCGCTAACTATGGCTACACCTTC.

This chain connects TRBV5-1 to TRBJ2-2; D is possibly TRBD1 (5 bases). V lost 4 bases and J lost 1, with 8 bases in between. The CDR3 has 14 amino acids. Germline values: CDR1 SGHRS, CDR2 YFSETQ. The CDR3 bases are TGCGCCAGCAGCCCTGGACAGAACACCGGGGAGCTGTTTTTT. This encodes CASSPGQNTGELFF.

This chain uses TRBV16 with TRBJ1-1, with 7 bases identical to TRBD1. The CDR3 contains 17 residues. Per the germline V gene, CDR1 is KGHSY and CDR2 is FQNENV. The V gene end was trimmed by 3 bases and the J gene end by 6 bases; junction bases not matched to a gene: 16. The CDR3 DNA follows: TGTGCCAGCAGCCAGTCCTTATTACAGGGGTTAGGGGCTGAAGCTTTCTTT. Protein product: CASSQSLLQGLGAEAFF.

The chain is built from TRBV5-5 and TRBJ2-2, with 10 bases that match TRBD2. The CDR3 consists of 17 residues. Germline CDR1 is SGHKS and CDR2 is YYEKEE (reference sequence). Trimming took 4 bases from V and 6 from J; bases not matched to a gene: 12. The CDR3 DNA reads TGTGCCAGCAGCCACCGGGCTAGCGGGGGAGGGGCCGGGGAGCTGTTTTTT. Protein product: CASSHRASGGGAGELFF. The full variable domain, completed using reference TRBV5-5 and TRBJ2-2, is DAGVTQSPTHLIKTRGQQVTLRCSPISGHKSVSWYQQVLGQGPQFIFQYYEKEERGRGNFPDRFSARQFPNYSSELNVNALLLGDSALYLCASSHRASGGGAGELFFGEGSRLTVL.

A single count supports this clone. The chain joins TRBV6-2 or TRBV6-3 to TRBJ1-1; the match to TRBD1 covers 10 bases. The CDR3 sequence is 13 residues long. Germline V gene lookup returns CDR1 MNHEY and CDR2 SVGEGT. After removal of 5 bases from V and 5 bases from J, the junction contained 2 bases not matched to a gene. CDR3 sequence: CASSRTGGTEAFF. The CDR3 DNA sequence: TGTGCCAGCAGTCGGACAGGGGGGACTGAAGCTTTCTTT.

The J gene is TRBJ1-5, the V gene TRBV18, with TRBD1 as a possible D gene (5 bases). This CDR3 is 16 amino acids long. Deletions cut 3 bases from V and 0 bases from J, with 12 bases between. Germline V CDR1 and CDR2: KGHSH, LQKENI. CDR3 protein: CASSPFRGSSNQPQHF. The CDR3 DNA is TGTGCCAGCTCACCCTTTAGGGGCAGTAGCAATCAGCCCCAGCATTTT.

V and J are TRBV4-3 and TRBJ1-5; D unclear. The V and J ends lost 0 bases and 1 base respectively, with 7 bases between them. Germline values: CDR1 LGHNA, CDR2 YSLEER. There are 15 residues in the CDR3. CDR3 sequence: CASSQEWESNQPQHF. The DNA of the CDR3 is TGCGCCAGCAGCCAAGAGTGGGAGAGCAATCAGCCCCAGCATTTT.